The 13 T cell receptor beta chains below were found in one sample sequenced in a study of OX40 agonist ivuxolimab in advanced cancers. This table comes from immunoSEQ multiplex PCR, and its TCRdb copy is limited to in-frame clones, with some not included. The table lists 98,000 or so clones, 91% of them singletons. This sample comprised CD4+ or CD8+ T cells sorted from blood, obtained in a trial of the OX40 agonist ivuxolimab. The source is an adult with an advanced solid tumor such as melanoma, head and neck, liver or kidney cancer.

The rearrangement joins TRBV28 to TRBJ1-2; D unclear. The CDR3 is 12 amino acids. Germline CDR1 reads MDHEN; CDR2 reads SYDVKM. Trimming pared 4 bases from V and 13 bases from J, leaving 16 bases between. The CDR3 region is CASSSPGEDPTF. In nucleotides, the CDR3 is TGTGCCAGCAGTTCCCCTGGGGAAGACCCCACCTTC.

V is TRBV14 and J is TRBJ2-4; D perhaps matches TRBD2 (6 bases). This CDR3 is 13 amino acids long. Germline CDR1 SGHDN, CDR2 FVKESK. V was clipped by 6 bases and J by 6 bases, with 12 bases between them. This CDR3 is CASRGGGTNIQYF. CDR3 DNA sequence: TGTGCCAGCAGAGGTGGAGGGACAAACATTCAGTACTTC.

This rearrangement joins TRBV7-9 to TRBJ2-5; 8 nucleotides match TRBD1. Unmatched junction bases numbered 5, after V lost 4 bases and J lost 1 base. Germline CDR1 SEHNR, CDR2 FQNEAQ (reference sequence). This CDR3 is 15 amino acids long. The CDR3 DNA is TGTGCCAGCAGCTCCCGGACAGGGAGCCAAGAGACCCAGTACTTC. Translation: CASSSRTGSQETQYF.

The gene calls are TRBV5-1 and TRBJ2-7; D may correspond to TRBD1 or TRBD2 (5 bases each). V was clipped by 0 bases and J by 0 bases, with 13 bases between them. CDR1 SGHRS and CDR2 YFSETQ come from the germline V gene. This CDR3 region has 16 residues. The CDR3, as DNA: TGCGCCAGCAGCTTGGGGGGGTTCGAGAGCTCCTACGAGCAGTACTTC. Residues: CASSLGGFESSYEQYF.

The CDR3 DNA reads TGTGCCAGCAGCCCCCGGATGTCTAAGGAGCTGTTTTTT. Protein product: CASSPRMSKELFF. The V call is TRBV7-8, the J call TRBJ2-2, with D unclear. Germline CDR1 and CDR2: SGHVS and FQNEAQ. This CDR3 is 13 amino acids long. With 5 bases removed from V and 10 bases from J, the gap between germline ends came to 14 bases. Combining the CDR3 with reference TRBV7-8 and TRBJ2-2 gives the whole variable domain GAGVSQSPRYKVAKRGQDVALRCDPISGHVSLFWYQQALGQGPEFLTYFQNEAQLDKSGLPSDRFFAERPEGSVSTLKIQRTQQEDSAVYLCASSPRMSKELFFGEGSRLTVL.

The V gene is TRBV4-3, the J gene TRBJ1-6, with 10 bases that match TRBD1. V shed 1 base and J 6 bases; nucleotides not matched to a gene: 0. The CDR3 extends over 15 amino acids. Germline V CDR1 and CDR2: LGHNA, YSLEER. In DNA, the CDR3 is TGCGCCAGCAGCCAAGGGACAGGGGGTAATTCACCCCTCCACTTT. Translated, it gives CASSQGTGGNSPLHF.

J is TRBJ2-1 and V is TRBV5-5; 12 positions agree with TRBD1. The V segment lost 1 base and the J segment 10 bases; nucleotides outside the gene matches: 9. The CDR3 contains 16 residues. The germline gives CDR1 SGHKS, CDR2 YYEKEE (reference sequence). CDR3 sequence reads: CASSLTPGQGAGEQFF. CDR3 in DNA: TGTGCCAGCAGCTTGACCCCGGGACAGGGGGCAGGGGAGCAGTTCTTC.

The chain uses TRBV7-2 and TRBJ2-3; 12 nucleotides match TRBD2. The J segment lost 4 bases and the V segment lost 5 bases, leaving 4 bases of the junction unmatched. CDR3 size: 15 residues. In germline, CDR1 is SGHTA, CDR2 FQGNSA. For the CDR3, the DNA is TGTGCCAGCAGCAGACTAGCGGGAGTTGCAGATACGCAGTATTTT. This codes for CASSRLAGVADTQYF.

J is TRBJ2-3 and V is TRBV7-2, with D perhaps TRBD2 (6 bases). The CDR3 sequence is 16 residues long. Germline CDR1 reads SGHTA; CDR2 reads FQGNSA. Trimming pared 5 bases from V and 7 bases from J, leaving 22 bases between. The CDR3 bases are TGTGCCAGCAGCCCCCGGAGGGAGCGGAATCAAAATACGCAGTATTTT. It encodes CASSPRRERNQNTQYF.

This chain links TRBV11-2 with TRBJ1-2; D gene ambiguous. The V end lost 6 bases, the J end lost 2 bases, and 10 bases lay between the germline ends. The CDR3 totals 13 residues. From germline, CDR1 is SGHAT and CDR2 FQNNGV. CDR3 region: CASRRAGNYGYTF. The CDR3 region has the DNA TGTGCCAGCAGACGGGCGGGAAACTATGGCTACACCTTC. Full variable domain (rest looked up from reference TRBV11-2 and TRBJ1-2): EAGVAQSPRYKIIEKRQSVAFWCNPISGHATLYWYQQILGQGPKLLIQFQNNGVVDDSQLPKDRFSAERLKGVDSTLKIQPAKLEDSAVYLCASRRAGNYGYTFGSGTRLTVV.

The rearrangement links TRBV19 to TRBJ1-2, with D perhaps TRBD1 (5 bases). V lost 10 bases, J lost 6 bases, and 21 bases lay in between. This CDR3 comprises 14 residues. Germline CDR1 reads LNHDA; CDR2 reads SQIVND (reference sequence). The DNA of the CDR3 is TGTGCCACCGGGGGAGATATCTGGTTGGATGGCTACACCTTC. Translation gives CATGGDIWLDGYTF.

The V and J genes are TRBV18 and TRBJ2-4, with D perhaps TRBD1 (5 bases). This CDR3 has 22 residues. Germline CDR1 KGHSH, CDR2 LQKENI. Between the trimmed V and J ends, which lost 1 base and 3 bases, there was a span of 31 bases. CDR3 sequence: CASSPRLDLYTGQQTGKNIQYF. The CDR3 DNA follows: TGTGCCAGCTCACCACGTTTAGATTTGTATACAGGTCAACAAACCGGCAAAAACATTCAGTACTTC.

The rearrangement joins TRBV28 to TRBJ2-4, with 10 positions matching TRBD2. With V trimmed by 6 bases and J by 0 bases, 5 bases remained unmatched. The length of the CDR3 is 16 residues. CDR1 and CDR2 from the germline V gene are MDHEN and SYDVKM. The CDR3 is CASRTGTSVAKNIQYF. The CDR3 DNA reads as TGTGCCAGCAGAACCGGGACTAGCGTAGCCAAAAACATTCAGTACTTC.